The rows below give T cell receptor beta chains drawn from one sample of a study of CD8 T cells in ankylosing spondylitis. TCRdb analysed the 5' RACE reads with MiXCR anew, one entry per CDR3 protein. In the table there are 100,000 to 150,000 distinct CDR3 sequences, about an eighth of which are singletons. Sequencing used blood, either unsorted or a sorted T cell fraction (not recorded which). The receptor source for this set is a female donor with ankylosing spondylitis or in good health (not recorded which). Both conserved end residues are part of each CDR3. D genes are given only for firm matches. Clone size appears in some rows only: once, few, many, or a class for an expanded clone.

D gene: NA; V gene: TRBV12-3/TRBV12-4; J gene: TRBJ2-7; clone size: many; CDR3 DNA: TGTGCCAGCAGTTTGTCCAAAGCCCTCTCCTACGAGCAGTACTTC; CDR3 protein: CASSLSKALSYEQYF
D gene: TRBD1; V gene: TRBV20-1; J gene: TRBJ2-1; clone size: many; CDR3 DNA: TGCAGTGCTCTTAGAGACAGGGACAATGAGCAGTTCTTC; CDR3 protein: CSALRDRDNEQFF
D gene: NA; V gene: TRBV7-2; J gene: TRBJ2-1; clone size: many; CDR3 DNA: TGTGCCAGCAGCTTTGGTGTGTATCCGTTCTTC; CDR3 protein: CASSFGVYPFF
D gene: TRBD1; V gene: TRBV28; J gene: TRBJ1-4; clone size: many; CDR3 DNA: TGTGCCAGCAGTAGCGGGACAGGGATTAATGAAAAACTGTTTTTT; CDR3 protein: CASSSGTGINEKLFF
D gene: NA; V gene: TRBV11-1; J gene: TRBJ2-1; clone size: many; CDR3 DNA: TGTGCCAGCAGCTTCAGTTCCGAGCAGTTCTTC; CDR3 protein: CASSFSSEQFF
D gene: TRBD2; V gene: TRBV7-9; J gene: TRBJ2-1; clone size: many; CDR3 DNA: TGTGCCAGCAGCTTAAGCGGGAGCTTGCGTGAGCAGTTCTTC; CDR3 protein: CASSLSGSLREQFF
D gene: NA; V gene: TRBV7-9; J gene: TRBJ1-1; clone size: many; CDR3 DNA: TGTGCCAGCAGTCCCGGAGGGGACGGCAGAGAAGCTTTCTTT; CDR3 protein: CASSPGGDGREAFF
D gene: TRBD1; V gene: TRBV7-2; J gene: TRBJ2-5; clone size: many; CDR3 DNA: TGTGCCAGCAGATCCGGGACAGGGGACGAGACCCAGTACTTC; CDR3 protein: CASRSGTGDETQYF
D gene: TRBD1; V gene: TRBV30; J gene: TRBJ1-5; clone size: many; CDR3 DNA: TGTGCCTGGAGTGGGGACAGGGATCAGCCCCAGCATTTT; CDR3 protein: CAWSGDRDQPQHF
D gene: NA; V gene: TRBV7-9; J gene: TRBJ2-7; clone size: few; CDR3 DNA: TGTGCCAGCAGCGATAGAAGCCTCTACGAGCAGTACTTC; CDR3 protein: CASSDRSLYEQYF
D gene: NA; V gene: TRBV18; J gene: TRBJ1-2; clone size: many; CDR3 DNA: TGTGCCAGCAGCCCGGGGCAGGGATATGGCTACACCTTC; CDR3 protein: CASSPGQGYGYTF
D gene: TRBD1; V gene: TRBV7-8; J gene: TRBJ1-5; clone size: NA; CDR3 DNA: TGTGCCAGCAGCCCCGACAGGGGGCTTCGAAAGCCCCAGCATTTT; CDR3 protein: CASSPDRGLRKPQHF
D gene: TRBD2; V gene: TRBV11-2; J gene: TRBJ2-1; clone size: NA; CDR3 DNA: TGTGCCAGCAGCTCCGGACTAGCGGGACTATACAATGAGCAGTTCTTC; CDR3 protein: CASSSGLAGLYNEQFF
D gene: NA; V gene: TRBV12-3/TRBV12-4; J gene: TRBJ2-7; clone size: many; CDR3 DNA: TGTGCCAGCCTCAAGGACGGGACCTACGAGCAGTACTTC; CDR3 protein: CASLKDGTYEQYF
D gene: TRBD2; V gene: TRBV20-1; J gene: TRBJ2-7; clone size: many; CDR3 DNA: TGCAGTGCTAGAGATCGACTAGCGTTCGCCTACGAGCAGTACTTC; CDR3 protein: CSARDRLAFAYEQYF
D gene: NA; V gene: TRBV29-1; J gene: TRBJ2-1; clone size: many; CDR3 DNA: TGCAGCGTTACTAGCTACTCCTACAATGAGCAGTTCTTC; CDR3 protein: CSVTSYSYNEQFF
D gene: TRBD1; V gene: TRBV15; J gene: TRBJ2-7; clone size: many; CDR3 DNA: TGTGCCACCAGCAGAGATAGGACAGGACGCCGTTACGAGCAGTACTTC; CDR3 protein: CATSRDRTGRRYEQYF
D gene: NA; V gene: TRBV30; J gene: TRBJ1-2; clone size: many; CDR3 DNA: TGTGCCTGGAGTTACAGGCTGTCTGGTGGCTACACCTTC; CDR3 protein: CAWSYRLSGGYTF
D gene: NA; V gene: TRBV12-3/TRBV12-4; J gene: TRBJ2-4; clone size: once; CDR3 DNA: TGTGCCACCAGTTTAGTGGTGACGGCCAAAAACATTCAGTACTTC; CDR3 protein: CATSLVVTAKNIQYF
D gene: TRBD1; V gene: TRBV6-1; J gene: TRBJ1-5; clone size: few; CDR3 DNA: TGTGCCACCAAGATAGACAGGGCTTCTCGGCAGCCCCAGCATTTT; CDR3 protein: CATKIDRASRQPQHF
D gene: NA; V gene: TRBV10-1; J gene: TRBJ2-7; clone size: NA; CDR3 DNA: TGCGCCAGCAGTGTACTAGCAGGAACCTACGAGCAGTACTTC; CDR3 protein: CASSVLAGTYEQYF
D gene: NA; V gene: TRBV10-3; J gene: TRBJ2-1; clone size: many; CDR3 DNA: TGTGCCATCAGTGAACTTGAATCCTACAATGAGCAGTTCTTC; CDR3 protein: CAISELESYNEQFF
D gene: TRBD2; V gene: TRBV2; J gene: TRBJ2-1; clone size: many; CDR3 DNA: TGTGCCAGCAGTGTTGGTAGCGGGAGGAACATTTTTAAGTTCTTC; CDR3 protein: CASSVGSGRNIFKFF
D gene: NA; V gene: TRBV5-5; J gene: TRBJ1-3; clone size: NA; CDR3 DNA: TGTGCCAGCAGTCTGGCGGGTGATAGGGTCTCTGAAAACACCATATATTTT; CDR3 protein: CASSLAGDRVSENTIYF
D gene: NA; V gene: TRBV7-3; J gene: TRBJ2-1; clone size: few; CDR3 DNA: TGTGCCAGCAGCTTAACGAGGCAGAATGAGCAGTTCTTC; CDR3 protein: CASSLTRQNEQFF
D gene: TRBD1; V gene: TRBV12-3/TRBV12-4; J gene: TRBJ1-1; clone size: many; CDR3 DNA: TGTGCCAGCACCCCAGGGGGGGATGAAGCTTTCTTT; CDR3 protein: CASTPGGDEAFF
D gene: TRBD1; V gene: TRBV20-1; J gene: TRBJ2-1; clone size: many; CDR3 DNA: TGCAGTGCTAGAGAACAGGGGAATGAGCAGTTCTTC; CDR3 protein: CSAREQGNEQFF
D gene: TRBD1; V gene: TRBV6-1; J gene: TRBJ2-1; clone size: many; CDR3 DNA: TGTGCCAGCAGTGCGGGACAGGGGGCTCACGGTGAGCAGTTCTTC; CDR3 protein: CASSAGQGAHGEQFF
D gene: NA; V gene: TRBV25-1; J gene: TRBJ2-2; clone size: many; CDR3 DNA: TGTGCCAGCAGTGTCGAGGAATCAAACACCGGGGAGCTGTTTTTT; CDR3 protein: CASSVEESNTGELFF
D gene: TRBD1; V gene: TRBV20-1; J gene: TRBJ1-5; clone size: many; CDR3 DNA: TGCAGTGCAACCAGGGGGTATCAGCCCCAGCATTTT; CDR3 protein: CSATRGYQPQHF
D gene: NA; V gene: TRBV28; J gene: TRBJ2-5; clone size: many; CDR3 DNA: TGTGCCAGCAGTCAATCGGATGGGTGGGGGACCCAGTACTTC; CDR3 protein: CASSQSDGWGTQYF
D gene: NA; V gene: TRBV14; J gene: TRBJ2-7; clone size: many; CDR3 DNA: TGTGCCAGCAGCAGCCGGGACGGCACCTACGAGCAGTACTTC; CDR3 protein: CASSSRDGTYEQYF
D gene: NA; V gene: TRBV5-1; J gene: TRBJ2-2; clone size: many; CDR3 DNA: TGCGCCAGCAGCCGAGATCAGGTCGACACCGGGGAGCTGTTTTTT; CDR3 protein: CASSRDQVDTGELFF
D gene: NA; V gene: TRBV21-1; J gene: TRBJ1-2; clone size: many; CDR3 DNA: TGTGCCAGCAACACAGCGTTGACCTTCTATGGCTACACCTTC; CDR3 protein: CASNTALTFYGYTF
D gene: NA; V gene: TRBV12-3/TRBV12-4; J gene: TRBJ2-1; clone size: few; CDR3 DNA: TGTGCCAGCAGTCCAAACAGGTTACCCTCCTACAATGAGCAGTTCTTC; CDR3 protein: CASSPNRLPSYNEQFF
D gene: NA; V gene: TRBV5-5; J gene: TRBJ2-1; clone size: many; CDR3 DNA: TGTGCCAGCAGTAAGGGGGGGGGGCAGGTGGATGAGCAGTTCTTC; CDR3 protein: CASSKGGGQVDEQFF
D gene: TRBD1; V gene: TRBV20-1; J gene: TRBJ2-1; clone size: many; CDR3 DNA: TGCAGTGCTAGACCCGGACAGGGGGTTCAGAATGAGCAGTTCTTC; CDR3 protein: CSARPGQGVQNEQFF
D gene: NA; V gene: TRBV29-1; J gene: TRBJ1-1; clone size: many; CDR3 DNA: TGCAGCGTTGAAGATCGAAATGAAGGCAGACGGTGGACTGAAGCTTTCTTT; CDR3 protein: CSVEDRNEGRRWTEAFF
D gene: TRBD1; V gene: TRBV11-1; J gene: TRBJ1-2; clone size: many; CDR3 DNA: TGTGCCAGCAGCTCCTTACCGGGACAGGGAGAGAGATTGAGCTATGGCTACACCTTC; CDR3 protein: CASSSLPGQGERLSYGYTF
D gene: TRBD2; V gene: TRBV18; J gene: TRBJ2-6; clone size: many; CDR3 DNA: TGTGCCAGCTCACCACTTGGATGGAGCGGGAGCACTGGGGCCAACGTCCTGACTTTC; CDR3 protein: CASSPLGWSGSTGANVLTF
D gene: NA; V gene: TRBV19; J gene: TRBJ1-2; clone size: few; CDR3 DNA: TGTGCCAGTAGCACTGCCGGGACATCATATGGCTACACCTTC; CDR3 protein: CASSTAGTSYGYTF
D gene: NA; V gene: TRBV11-2; J gene: TRBJ1-6; clone size: many; CDR3 DNA: TGTGCCAGCAGCTTACTGCCAGGGGCCGAAAATTCACCCCTCCACTTT; CDR3 protein: CASSLLPGAENSPLHF
D gene: TRBD2; V gene: TRBV7-2; J gene: TRBJ2-1; clone size: many; CDR3 DNA: TGTGCCAGCAGCTTATGGGGGACTAGCGGGAATTACAATGAGCAGTTCTTC; CDR3 protein: CASSLWGTSGNYNEQFF
D gene: NA; V gene: TRBV25-1; J gene: TRBJ2-1; clone size: few; CDR3 DNA: TGTGCCAGCAGTGAGTCAGGGAGCAATGAGCAGTTCTTC; CDR3 protein: CASSESGSNEQFF
D gene: TRBD1; V gene: TRBV5-1; J gene: TRBJ1-2; clone size: many; CDR3 DNA: TGCGCCAGCAGCGAGGGACAGGGGAACTATGGCTACACCTTC; CDR3 protein: CASSEGQGNYGYTF